These T cell receptor beta chains were read from a single sample in a study of molecular identifiers for immune sequencing clone quantification. MiXCR was run by TCRdb on the PCR reads, yielding one entry per CDR3 protein. The table records about 630,000 distinct CDR3 sequences, 25% of them present only once. Sequenced: naive CD8+ T cells from blood, with Jurkat cell RNA spiked in. These receptors were obtained from a human donor in good health. Some libraries in this study had Jurkat cell RNA spiked in. Each CDR3 is given with its conserved first and last residue. A D gene is named only where the DNA matches it firmly. Rows give clone size only sometimes, using once, few, many, or a class for an expanded clone.

J: TRBJ2-1; V: TRBV5-4; D: .; size: many; DNA: TGTGCCAGCAGCTTGGCCCTGAATGAGCAGTTCTTC; CDR3: CASSLALNEQFF
J: TRBJ2-1; V: TRBV20-1; D: .; size: few; DNA: TGCAGTGCTAGCCGGGACGTGAAGCAGTTCTTC; CDR3: CSASRDVKQFF
J: TRBJ1-1; V: TRBV4-1; D: .; size: many; DNA: TGCGCCAGCAGCTCCCAGACAGGAACTGAAGCTTTCTTT; CDR3: CASSSQTGTEAFF
J: TRBJ2-3; V: TRBV19; D: .; size: few; DNA: TGTGCCAGTAGTATTTTGGACAGCGCGAATACGCAGTATTTT; CDR3: CASSILDSANTQYF
J: TRBJ2-1; V: TRBV5-8; D: .; size: .; DNA: TGTGCCAGCAGATTCACAGGGAGCTCCTACAATGAGCAGTTCTTC; CDR3: CASRFTGSSYNEQFF
J: TRBJ1-5; V: TRBV18; D: TRBD1; size: .; DNA: TGTGCCAGCTCACCCGACAGGGAAATCGGTCTAGACCAGCCCCAGCATTTT; CDR3: CASSPDREIGLDQPQHF
J: TRBJ2-4; V: TRBV6-5; D: TRBD1; size: few; DNA: TGTGCCAGCAGGGCCAGGGGGACCCTAGCCAAAAACATTCAGTACTTC; CDR3: CASRARGTLAKNIQYF
J: TRBJ2-2; V: TRBV19; D: TRBD2; size: .; DNA: TGTGCCAGTCTAGCGGGAGCTTCGAACACCGGGGAGCTGTTTTTT; CDR3: CASLAGASNTGELFF
J: TRBJ2-2; V: TRBV7-6; D: .; size: .; DNA: TGTGCCAGCAGCTTAGACCACAACACCGGGGAGCTGTTTTTT; CDR3: CASSLDHNTGELFF
J: TRBJ2-7; V: TRBV27; D: .; size: .; DNA: TGTGCCAGCAGCTGGGGGGGCGAGCAGCACTTC; CDR3: CASSWGGEQHF
J: TRBJ2-5; V: TRBV20-1; D: .; size: .; DNA: TGCAGTGCTAGAGAGCCTTACACCCTTGTAGAGACCCAGTACTTC; CDR3: CSAREPYTLVETQYF
J: TRBJ2-3; V: TRBV6-5; D: .; size: .; DNA: TGTGCCAGCAGTTACGGGCAGGGCACATATACGCAGTATTTT; CDR3: CASSYGQGTYTQYF
J: TRBJ2-7; V: TRBV6-1; D: .; size: many; DNA: TGTGCCAGCAGTGAAGGGCCCTACCCATCTTACGAGCAGTACTTC; CDR3: CASSEGPYPSYEQYF
J: TRBJ1-1; V: TRBV27; D: TRBD1; size: .; DNA: TGTGCCAGCCGGACAGGGGGAGACCAAGCTTTCTTT; CDR3: CASRTGGDQAFF
J: TRBJ2-7; V: TRBV20-1; D: .; size: many; DNA: TGCAGTGCTAGTCAGGGAAGTGCCTACGAGCAGTACTTC; CDR3: CSASQGSAYEQYF
J: TRBJ1-1; V: TRBV15; D: TRBD1; size: .; DNA: TGTGCCACCAGACGAGCGGAATTGGGACAGGAAGCTTTCTTT; CDR3: CATRRAELGQEAFF
J: TRBJ2-7; V: TRBV5-8; D: TRBD1; size: few; DNA: TGTGCCAGCAGCCAACAGGGGACAGGCGGCTACGAGCAGTACTTC; CDR3: CASSQQGTGGYEQYF
J: TRBJ1-1; V: TRBV10-1; D: .; size: .; DNA: TGCGCCAGCAGTGAGACACAAACCGGCACTGAAGCTTTCTTT; CDR3: CASSETQTGTEAFF
J: TRBJ2-7; V: TRBV10-3; D: TRBD1; size: many; DNA: TGTGCCATCTCGGCAGGGGGTAACTACGAGCAGTACTTC; CDR3: CAISAGGNYEQYF
J: TRBJ2-5; V: TRBV5-4; D: TRBD2; size: many; DNA: TGTGCCAGCAGCTTTAGACTAGCGGGGGGCTCGGAGACCCAGTACTTC; CDR3: CASSFRLAGGSETQYF
J: TRBJ2-5; V: TRBV9; D: TRBD2; size: few; DNA: TGTGCCAGCAGCGTCGGGACTAGCGGTATGGAGACCCAGTACTTC; CDR3: CASSVGTSGMETQYF
J: TRBJ2-1; V: TRBV27; D: .; size: .; DNA: TGTGCCAGCCAGCGACAGGTTAGCTCCTACAATGAGCAGTTCTTC; CDR3: CASQRQVSSYNEQFF
J: TRBJ1-5; V: TRBV12-3/TRBV12-4; D: .; size: many; DNA: TGTGCCAGCAGCGGGACCGCCTCTGGAGGGCCCCAGCATTTT; CDR3: CASSGTASGGPQHF
J: TRBJ1-5; V: TRBV4-2; D: .; size: many; DNA: TGTGCCAGCAGCCAAGTTGGGGACGGGATTAGCAATCAGCCCCAGCATTTT; CDR3: CASSQVGDGISNQPQHF
J: TRBJ2-1; V: TRBV4-3; D: .; size: few; DNA: TGCGCCAGCAGCCAAGATGGGGGGGGCTATGAGCAGTTCTTC; CDR3: CASSQDGGGYEQFF
J: TRBJ2-5; V: TRBV2; D: TRBD2; size: many; DNA: TGTGCCAGCACCCCGGGACTAGCGGTCCAAGAGACCCAGTACTTC; CDR3: CASTPGLAVQETQYF
J: TRBJ1-2; V: TRBV29-1; D: .; size: .; DNA: TGCAGCGTTGTAACGAACTATGGCTACACCTTC; CDR3: CSVVTNYGYTF
J: TRBJ2-3; V: TRBV11-2; D: TRBD2; size: .; DNA: TGTGCCAGCAGCTTAGGATCACTAGCGGGAGAGGACCTTCAGTATTTT; CDR3: CASSLGSLAGEDLQYF
J: TRBJ2-3; V: TRBV5-1; D: TRBD2; size: many; DNA: TGCGCCAGCAGAGACAGCGGGAGTACAGATACGCAGTATTTT; CDR3: CASRDSGSTDTQYF
J: TRBJ2-7; V: TRBV12-3/TRBV12-4; D: .; size: .; DNA: TGTGCCAGCCAGGGAGCCCGAGACGAGCAGTACTTC; CDR3: CASQGARDEQYF
J: TRBJ2-1; V: TRBV11-2; D: .; size: many; DNA: TGTGCCAGCAGCTTAGACGTAAGCTCCTACAATGAGCAGTTCTTC; CDR3: CASSLDVSSYNEQFF
J: TRBJ1-1; V: TRBV12-3/TRBV12-4; D: .; size: .; DNA: TGTGCCAGCAGTTTGTACAGGGAGGTGAACACTGAAGCTTCCTTT; CDR3: CASSLYREVNTEASF
J: TRBJ2-3; V: TRBV9; D: .; size: few; DNA: TGTGCCAGCAGCGTGGGCGGGGTCTTAGATACGCAGTATTTT; CDR3: CASSVGGVLDTQYF
J: TRBJ1-6; V: TRBV4-1; D: .; size: few; DNA: TGCGCCAGCAGCCATACCGGGACGGAGTATAATTCACCCCTCCACTTT; CDR3: CASSHTGTEYNSPLHF
J: TRBJ2-1; V: TRBV12-3/TRBV12-4; D: .; size: many; DNA: TGTGCCAGCAGTTTTGCGGGGGCTACCTACAATGAGCAGTTCTTC; CDR3: CASSFAGATYNEQFF
J: TRBJ2-5; V: TRBV27; D: TRBD1; size: many; DNA: TGTGCCAGCAGTCTCGGACAGGGGGAAGGAGAGACCCAGTACTTC; CDR3: CASSLGQGEGETQYF
J: TRBJ1-3; V: TRBV28; D: .; size: .; DNA: TGTGCCAGCAGTGCTTATCAGGGATTAGGCGGAAACACCATATATTTT; CDR3: CASSAYQGLGGNTIYF
J: TRBJ2-5; V: TRBV5-4; D: .; size: many; DNA: TGTGCCAGCAGCTGGGGCCCGGAGGCCGAGACCCAGTACTTC; CDR3: CASSWGPEAETQYF
J: TRBJ2-3; V: TRBV5-6; D: TRBD2; size: .; DNA: TGTGCCAGCAGCTTGTCTAGCGGACGGGGAGATACGCAGTATTTT; CDR3: CASSLSSGRGDTQYF
J: TRBJ2-1; V: TRBV7-6; D: TRBD1; size: .; DNA: TGTGCCAGCAGCGGGGACAGGGGGCTAATTTATGAGCAGTTCTTC; CDR3: CASSGDRGLIYEQFF
J: TRBJ2-3; V: TRBV7-9; D: .; size: many; DNA: TGTGCCAGCAGCTCAAGCGTCGCAGATACGCAGTATTTT; CDR3: CASSSSVADTQYF
J: TRBJ1-1; V: TRBV5-1; D: .; size: many; DNA: TGCGCCAGCAGCTTGGTAACCGATAACACTGAAGCTTTCTTT; CDR3: CASSLVTDNTEAFF
J: TRBJ2-3; V: TRBV7-2; D: TRBD2; size: many; DNA: TGTGCCAGCAGCTTTCCTAACTGGGCTAGCGGGGAGGACACAGATACGCAGTATTTT; CDR3: CASSFPNWASGEDTDTQYF
J: TRBJ2-1; V: TRBV29-1; D: TRBD1; size: many; DNA: TGCAGCGTTGAGCCCGGGACAGGGGGTTACAATGAGCAGTTCTTC; CDR3: CSVEPGTGGYNEQFF
J: TRBJ2-2; V: TRBV19; D: .; size: .; DNA: TGTGCCAGTAGTATCTGGTCGGGAGAGGAGCTGTTTTTT; CDR3: CASSIWSGEELFF
J: TRBJ2-4; V: TRBV4-1; D: .; size: many; DNA: TGCGCCAGCAGCCAAGAGATGTCAGTAGCCAAAAACATTCAGTACTTC; CDR3: CASSQEMSVAKNIQYF
J: TRBJ2-7; V: TRBV7-2; D: .; size: .; DNA: TGTGCCAGCAGTCTCCAGGGGTTACACGAGCAGTACTTC; CDR3: CASSLQGLHEQYF
J: TRBJ1-1; V: TRBV10-3; D: .; size: .; DNA: TGTGCCATCAGTGTCGGGGGAGAGAACACTGGAGCTTTCTTT; CDR3: CAISVGGENTGAFF
J: TRBJ2-1; V: TRBV5-6; D: TRBD1; size: many; DNA: TGTGCCAGCGGATACTGGACAGGGAAGGGGTATGAGCAGTTCTTC; CDR3: CASGYWTGKGYEQFF
J: TRBJ2-3; V: TRBV9; D: TRBD2; size: many; DNA: TGTGCCAGCAGCGTTACTAGCGGGTCAGATACGCAGTATTTT; CDR3: CASSVTSGSDTQYF
J: TRBJ2-3; V: TRBV7-9; D: .; size: .; DNA: TGTGCCAGCAGCTGGAGGTCCGGGCCTGGAGATAGCACAGATACGCAGTATTTT; CDR3: CASSWRSGPGDSTDTQYF
J: TRBJ2-1; V: TRBV7-3; D: TRBD2; size: .; DNA: TGTGCCAGCAGCCCAACGGCTAGCGGGATACCTCTTTCCTACAATGAGCAGTTCTTC; CDR3: CASSPTASGIPLSYNEQFF
J: TRBJ1-1; V: TRBV6-6; D: .; size: many; DNA: TGTGCCAGCACCGGAGGGGAAGCTTTCTTT; CDR3: CASTGGEAFF
J: TRBJ2-7; V: TRBV20-1; D: TRBD2; size: .; DNA: TGCAGTGCTACCAGCGGGGGCATCTACGAGCAGTACTTC; CDR3: CSATSGGIYEQYF
J: TRBJ2-3; V: TRBV4-1; D: TRBD1; size: many; DNA: TGCGCCAGCAGCCAACAACAGGGGGATACGCAGTATTTT; CDR3: CASSQQQGDTQYF
J: TRBJ2-2; V: TRBV27; D: .; size: few; DNA: TGTGCCAGCAGTTTGAGAGAGGGCACCGGGGAGCTGTTTTTT; CDR3: CASSLREGTGELFF
J: TRBJ2-7; V: TRBV9; D: .; size: .; DNA: TGTGCCAGCAGCGCCGGGATAGGATCTTACGAGCAGTACTTC; CDR3: CASSAGIGSYEQYF
J: TRBJ2-5; V: TRBV27; D: .; size: many; DNA: TGTGCCAGCAGTGAGGGTCAGGTAGAGACCCAGTACTTC; CDR3: CASSEGQVETQYF
J: TRBJ2-1; V: TRBV7-3; D: .; size: .; DNA: TGTGCCAGCAGCTTAGGGCCTAGCCCATCTTGGAATGAGCAGTTCTTC; CDR3: CASSLGPSPSWNEQFF
J: TRBJ2-7; V: TRBV27; D: .; size: few; DNA: TGTGCCACCAGGGACACAGGGTACTCCTACGAGCAGTACTTC; CDR3: CATRDTGYSYEQYF